This T cell receptor (beta chain) came from a study of OX40 agonist ivuxolimab in advanced cancers. As for the study in general: Patients were dosed with the agonistic anti-OX40 (CD134) antibody ivuxolimab. Two patients with cutaneous melanoma and one with hepatocellular carcinoma, three in total, showed partial responses.

Produced via immunoSEQ multiplex PCR; TCRdb's table is partial and in-frame only. The sample contains 70,000 to 75,000 clones, more than 65% of which appear only once. The V end was cut by 3 bases, the J end by 3 bases, with 6 bases between. The CDR3 is 13 amino acids. Germline V gene data show CDR1 as SGHNT and CDR2 as YYREEE (reference sequence). Concerning this clone itself: The antigen remains unidentified.

Whole-study results and caveats: Near-lowest levels of clonal expansion characterized partial responders at 0.1-3.0 mg/kg.

The chain employs TRBV5-4 and TRBJ1-4, with D unresolved. The origin of this receptor is an adult with an advanced solid tumor such as melanoma, head and neck, liver or kidney cancer. Sequenced here: CD4+ or CD8+ T cells sorted from blood, sampled in a trial of the OX40 agonist ivuxolimab. The chain's CDR3 is CASSSEANEKLFF. In nucleotides, the CDR3 is TGTGCCAGCAGCTCGGAGGCTAATGAAAAACTGTTTTTT.